The rows below give T cell receptor beta chains drawn from one sample of a study of radiation and T cells in renal cell carcinoma. Some clones are missing from TCRdb's copy, which holds only in-frame ones; the method was immunoSEQ multiplex PCR. This sample has tens of thousands of clones, with around three quarters found just once. Material: blood, obtained from a patient whose treatment included radiotherapy and nephrectomy. These receptors were collected from a woman aged 70-85 years with renal cell carcinoma. The CDR3 runs from the conserved cysteine through the conserved F or W. The D gene is left open where the match is weak.

>TRBV27|TRBD2|TRBJ2-7
CASSLTGPGLAGEYEQYF
>TRBV23-1|TRBD1|TRBJ1-5
CASSHLRDRGELWNQPQHF
>TRBV19|TRBD1|TRBJ1-3
CASLDRGAGNTIYF
>TRBV6-5|-|TRBJ2-1
CASRLALEGGEQFF
>TRBV7-8|-|TRBJ2-1
CASSLDGIPGDEQFF
>TRBV6-1|-|TRBJ1-2
CASSEALGSGGYTF
>TRBV2|TRBD1|TRBJ1-2
CASSTGTGTYLGGYTF
>TRBV11-3|TRBD2|TRBJ2-7
CASPPPGGISYEQYF
>TRBV30|-|TRBJ1-2
CAWENFGGYTF
>TRBV9|-|TRBJ1-2
CASSVVVGGGYTF
>TRBV5-6|-|TRBJ1-1
CASGLGAGAFF
>TRBV15|-|TRBJ1-2
CATSRGRQGDYGYTF
>TRBV7-2|TRBD2|TRBJ2-3
CASSLQFSGADTQYF
>TRBV7-9|-|TRBJ2-1
CAGREESSYNEQFF
>TRBV29-1|-|TRBJ1-5
CSVGGGGGGQPQHF
>TRBV2|-|TRBJ1-2
CASRQQLNYGYTF
>TRBV2|-|TRBJ2-5
CASSGTAAQETQYF
>TRBV5-3|-|TRBJ2-1
CARSGQGSSYNEQFF
>TRBV5-4|-|TRBJ1-1
CASSLAAGRTEAFF
>TRBV29-1|-|TRBJ1-1
CSVDRPRGNTEAFF
>TRBV6-5|-|TRBJ2-1
CASSNPPGEINEQFF
>TRBV19|-|TRBJ1-4
CASSPRTDNEKLFF
>TRBV30|-|TRBJ2-5
CAWGTAQETQYF
>TRBV6-5|-|TRBJ2-7
CASKWGVNSYEQYF
>TRBV19|TRBD1|TRBJ2-3
CASSPISGTDSTDTQYF
>TRBV5-1|TRBD1|TRBJ1-1
CASSSTPGTVNTEAFF
>TRBV5-1|-|TRBJ2-3
CASSILLLSTDTQYF
>TRBV2|-|TRBJ2-2
CASSEEGLGAGELFF
>TRBV7-2|TRBD1|TRBJ1-1
CASSGQVVAFF
>TRBV6-1|-|TRBJ2-7
CASSERGFDEQYF
>TRBV2|TRBD1|TRBJ2-3
CASSRGQGTDTQYF
>TRBV7-6|-|TRBJ1-6
CASSSKVANSPLHF
>TRBV29-1|TRBD1|TRBJ2-7
CSVARTGDEQYF
>TRBV7-3|-|TRBJ2-3
CASSQSGLSTDTQYF
>TRBV6-4|-|TRBJ2-6
CASRTRTRGLLSGANVLTF
>TRBV5-4|-|TRBJ2-3
CASSLLLGTDTQYF
>TRBV5-1|-|TRBJ2-2
CASSLGGGNTGELFF
>TRBV5-1|-|TRBJ2-1
CASSLTGDNEQFF
>TRBV2|-|TRBJ1-4
CASSEEAPGKLFF
>TRBV4-3|-|TRBJ2-1
CASSQDGWGLSSYNEQFF
>TRBV2|-|TRBJ1-4
CASRPPKVEDEKLFF
>TRBV5-6|TRBD2|TRBJ2-7
CASRALAGLSYEQYF
>TRBV10-1|TRBD1|TRBJ1-1
CATGTGPNTEAFF